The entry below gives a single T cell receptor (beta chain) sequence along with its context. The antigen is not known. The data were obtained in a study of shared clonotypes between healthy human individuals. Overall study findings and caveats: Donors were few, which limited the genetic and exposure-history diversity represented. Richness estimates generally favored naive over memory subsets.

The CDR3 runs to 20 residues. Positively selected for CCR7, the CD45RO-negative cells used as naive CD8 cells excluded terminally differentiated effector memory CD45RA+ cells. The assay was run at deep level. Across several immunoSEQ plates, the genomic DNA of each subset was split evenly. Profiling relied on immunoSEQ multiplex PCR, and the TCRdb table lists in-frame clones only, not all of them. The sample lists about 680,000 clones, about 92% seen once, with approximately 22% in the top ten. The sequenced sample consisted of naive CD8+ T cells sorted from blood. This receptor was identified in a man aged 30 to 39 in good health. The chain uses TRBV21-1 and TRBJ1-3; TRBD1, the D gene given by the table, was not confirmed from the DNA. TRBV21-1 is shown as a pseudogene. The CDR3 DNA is TGTGCCAGCATTTATAGTCCGGGACAGACTTCCCCCAAACCTCCGGACACCATATATTTT. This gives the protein CASIYSPGQTSPKPPDTIYF.